This TCR beta chain was identified in a study of blood T cell repertoires in COVID-19. Study-level background: Material from acute and convalescent COVID-19 was sourced from the United States, Italy and Spain. In each case, the material was cDNA or gDNA derived from T cells, B-cell-depleted T cells, or PBMCs.

The CDR3 consists of 14 residues. Germline-derived CDR1 and CDR2 are MNHEY and SVGAGI. V lost 4 bases and J 7 bases, leaving 11 bases between the germline ends. Cohort assignment relied on participant-reported clinical history. Recovery meant two consecutive negative NP/OP PCR tests, professional clearance, or resolved symptoms. Sequencing used immunoSEQ multiplex PCR; TCRdb keeps in-frame clones, though not all of them. The data contain about 250,000 clones, approximately 84% of them singletons. The source of this sequence is a man between 18 and 35 years old who had recovered from COVID-19. The V gene is TRBV6-5, the J gene TRBJ1-6; D is perhaps TRBD1 (5 bases). Sequenced material: PBMCs or T cells enriched from blood (not recorded which). The CDR3 protein is CASSLAGPNSPLHF. As DNA, the CDR3 is TGTGCCAGCAGTTTGGCAGGGCCGAATTCACCCCTCCACTTT.